This T cell receptor (beta chain) was documented in a study of T-cell memory formation after mild COVID-19. Study conclusions and caveats: Contracting CD4+ clones were located mainly in CM and EM, and CD8+ clones in EMRA.

TCRdb recomputed calls from the 5' RACE reads with MiXCR, one row per CDR3 protein. The sample holds about 560,000 distinct CDR3 sequences, under 20% seen once. Details on this clonotype: Its antigen remains unknown.

The germline V gene encodes CDR1 SGDLS and CDR2 YYNGEE. CDR3 length: 15 amino acids. After removal of 1 base from V and 3 bases from J, the junction contained 5 bases not matched to a gene. The sequence came from an adult woman who had mild COVID-19 (a few samples of this study predate the infection). Cell type and time point are not known. The chain joins TRBV9 to TRBJ2-7; 9 nucleotides agree with TRBD1. The specimen sequenced was PBMCs or a T cell subset sorted from them (not recorded which). The CDR3 reads CASSVNPGQGYEQYF. DNA for the CDR3: TGTGCCAGCAGCGTAAATCCGGGACAGGGCTACGAGCAGTACTTC.